A selection of T cell receptor beta chains follows, all from one sample in a study of cytomegalovirus exposure and HLA in healthy donors. Generated by immunoSEQ multiplex PCR, the TCRdb table keeps only in-frame clones and is missing some. This sample yields about 130,000 clones, of which 89% are seen a single time; about 1.1% belongs to the top ten. Sequenced: PBMCs. The receptor set was obtained from a young woman in good health and CMV-seronegative. Each CDR3 is given with its conserved first and last residue. The order of the fields is CDR3 protein, CDR3 DNA, clone size, J gene, V gene, D gene. The D gene is left open where the match is weak. Where a row states a size, it is once, few, many or the class of an expanded clone; other rows omit it.

cdr3_aa: CASSPEKGALGANVLTF
cdr3_nt: TGTGCCAGCAGCCCTGAGAAGGGGGCGCTCGGGGCCAACGTCCTGACTTTC
clone_size: few
j_call: TRBJ2-6
v_call: TRBV7-9
d_call: TRBD1

cdr3_aa: CASSPSPQDTQYF
cdr3_nt: TGTGCCAGCTCACCATCACCTCAGGATACGCAGTATTTT
clone_size: NA
j_call: TRBJ2-3
v_call: TRBV18
d_call: NA

cdr3_aa: CASSLLAGSLNEQFF
cdr3_nt: TGTGCCAGCAGTTTACTAGCGGGAAGTTTGAATGAGCAGTTCTTC
clone_size: NA
j_call: TRBJ2-1
v_call: TRBV27
d_call: TRBD2

cdr3_aa: CASSAMTGGNTEAFF
cdr3_nt: TGTGCCAGCAGTGCGATGACAGGAGGGAACACTGAAGCTTTCTTT
clone_size: NA
j_call: TRBJ1-1
v_call: TRBV27
d_call: NA

cdr3_aa: CASSGGGRETQYF
cdr3_nt: TGTGCCAGCAGCGGGGGGGGGAGGGAGACCCAGTACTTC
clone_size: NA
j_call: TRBJ2-5
v_call: TRBV7-6
d_call: TRBD2

cdr3_aa: CASSLLDRGKLFF
cdr3_nt: TGTGCCAGCAGTTTATTGGACAGGGGAAAACTGTTTTTT
clone_size: NA
j_call: TRBJ1-4
v_call: TRBV27
d_call: TRBD1

cdr3_aa: CASSQLAGVGPTQYF
cdr3_nt: TGTGCCAGCAGCCAACTAGCGGGGGTCGGGCCGACCCAGTACTTC
clone_size: NA
j_call: TRBJ2-5
v_call: TRBV14
d_call: TRBD2

cdr3_aa: CARAGTGPRGVRETQYF
cdr3_nt: TGCGCCAGGGCGGGGACAGGCCCGCGAGGGGTTAGGGAGACCCAGTACTTC
clone_size: NA
j_call: TRBJ2-5
v_call: TRBV4-3
d_call: TRBD1

cdr3_aa: CASSLALGLEAEQFF
cdr3_nt: TGTGCCAGCAGCTTAGCGCTAGGTCTAGAGGCTGAGCAGTTCTTC
clone_size: NA
j_call: TRBJ2-1
v_call: TRBV7-8
d_call: NA

cdr3_aa: CASTRQGSGYTF
cdr3_nt: TGTGCCAGCACAAGACAGGGATCTGGCTACACCTTC
clone_size: few
j_call: TRBJ1-2
v_call: TRBV28
d_call: TRBD1

cdr3_aa: CASSEARSGAFF
cdr3_nt: TGTGCCAGCAGTGAAGCGAGAAGTGGAGCTTTCTTT
clone_size: NA
j_call: TRBJ1-1
v_call: TRBV2
d_call: NA

cdr3_aa: CSVGTSLDSYEQYF
cdr3_nt: TGCAGCGTCGGAACTAGTTTGGACTCCTACGAGCAGTACTTC
clone_size: NA
j_call: TRBJ2-7
v_call: TRBV29-1
d_call: NA

cdr3_aa: CASSNSNQPQHF
cdr3_nt: TGTGCCAGCAGCAATAGCAATCAGCCCCAGCATTTT
clone_size: NA
j_call: TRBJ1-5
v_call: TRBV6-9
d_call: NA

cdr3_aa: CASSPGTGGYNSPLHF
cdr3_nt: TGTGCCAGCAGCCCGGGGACAGGGGGCTATAATTCACCCCTCCACTTT
clone_size: NA
j_call: TRBJ1-6
v_call: TRBV7-9
d_call: TRBD1

cdr3_aa: CASTQDSLNEQFF
cdr3_nt: TGTGCCAGCACCCAGGACTCGCTCAATGAGCAGTTCTTC
clone_size: many
j_call: TRBJ2-1
v_call: TRBV6-1
d_call: NA

cdr3_aa: CASSAIRGGTAYNEQFF
cdr3_nt: TGTGCCAGCAGCGCAATTAGGGGCGGGACCGCCTACAATGAGCAGTTCTTC
clone_size: NA
j_call: TRBJ2-1
v_call: TRBV9
d_call: NA

cdr3_aa: CSVVTPPGETQYF
cdr3_nt: TGCAGCGTTGTGACTCCTCCGGGGGAGACCCAGTACTTC
clone_size: NA
j_call: TRBJ2-5
v_call: TRBV29-1
d_call: NA

cdr3_aa: CATSRDPGARDYGYTF
cdr3_nt: TGTGCCACCAGCAGAGATCCAGGGGCGAGGGACTATGGCTACACCTTC
clone_size: NA
j_call: TRBJ1-2
v_call: TRBV15
d_call: NA

cdr3_aa: CASSLGQGQETQYF
cdr3_nt: TGCGCCAGCAGCTTGGGACAGGGCCAAGAGACCCAGTACTTC
clone_size: NA
j_call: TRBJ2-5
v_call: TRBV5-1
d_call: TRBD1

cdr3_aa: CASSKTGTGGLEQYF
cdr3_nt: TGTGCCAGCAGCAAAACTGGGACAGGGGGACTAGAGCAGTACTTC
clone_size: NA
j_call: TRBJ2-7
v_call: TRBV7-2
d_call: TRBD1

cdr3_aa: CASSLTGDVGELFF
cdr3_nt: TGTGCCAGCAGTTTAACAGGGGACGTCGGGGAGCTGTTTTTT
clone_size: NA
j_call: TRBJ2-2
v_call: TRBV27
d_call: TRBD1

cdr3_aa: CSVGGGARGSGYTF
cdr3_nt: TGCAGCGTTGGAGGTGGGGCCAGGGGGAGCGGCTACACCTTC
clone_size: NA
j_call: TRBJ1-2
v_call: TRBV29-1
d_call: TRBD1

cdr3_aa: CASSLGGLRDRRETQYF
cdr3_nt: TGTGCCAGCAGCTTAGGGGGGCTCCGGGACAGAAGGGAGACCCAGTACTTC
clone_size: NA
j_call: TRBJ2-5
v_call: TRBV13
d_call: TRBD1

cdr3_aa: CSVAAGTGIKEKLFF
cdr3_nt: TGCAGCGTGGCCGCCGGGACAGGGATAAAAGAAAAACTGTTTTTT
clone_size: NA
j_call: TRBJ1-4
v_call: TRBV29-1
d_call: TRBD1

cdr3_aa: CASSPKTPHYNEQFF
cdr3_nt: TGTGCCAGCAGCCCAAAGACTCCCCACTACAATGAGCAGTTCTTC
clone_size: NA
j_call: TRBJ2-1
v_call: TRBV7-2
d_call: NA

cdr3_aa: CASSLVTGSSGYTF
cdr3_nt: TGTGCCAGCAGTTTAGTGACAGGGTCTTCCGGCTACACCTTC
clone_size: NA
j_call: TRBJ1-2
v_call: TRBV6-5
d_call: TRBD1

cdr3_aa: CASSGTISYNEQFF
cdr3_nt: TGTGCCAGCTCAGGTACAATCTCCTACAATGAGCAGTTCTTC
clone_size: NA
j_call: TRBJ2-1
v_call: TRBV6-5
d_call: NA

cdr3_aa: CASSQASGGASDTQYF
cdr3_nt: TGTGCCAGCAGCCAAGCTAGCGGGGGGGCCTCAGATACGCAGTATTTT
clone_size: NA
j_call: TRBJ2-3
v_call: TRBV14
d_call: TRBD2

cdr3_aa: CASRDPGEGNTIYF
cdr3_nt: TGTGCCAGCAGGGATCCGGGAGAAGGAAACACCATATATTTT
clone_size: NA
j_call: TRBJ1-3
v_call: TRBV6-5
d_call: NA

cdr3_aa: CAWSWGGLDEKLFF
cdr3_nt: TGTGCCTGGAGCTGGGGGGGTCTGGATGAAAAACTGTTTTTT
clone_size: NA
j_call: TRBJ1-4
v_call: TRBV30
d_call: NA

cdr3_aa: CAWSVQGSNEKLFF
cdr3_nt: TGTGCCTGGAGTGTACAGGGGAGTAACGAAAAACTGTTTTTT
clone_size: NA
j_call: TRBJ1-4
v_call: TRBV30
d_call: TRBD1

cdr3_aa: CASGQALTNEQFF
cdr3_nt: TGTGCTAGCGGACAGGCTCTCACCAATGAGCAGTTCTTC
clone_size: few
j_call: TRBJ2-1
v_call: TRBV12-5
d_call: TRBD1

cdr3_aa: CASSTQGAWQPQHF
cdr3_nt: TGTGCCAGTAGCACCCAGGGGGCTTGGCAGCCCCAGCATTTT
clone_size: NA
j_call: TRBJ1-5
v_call: TRBV19
d_call: TRBD1

cdr3_aa: CATSIDRGRPQHF
cdr3_nt: TGTGCCACCAGCATTGACAGGGGTCGGCCCCAGCATTTT
clone_size: NA
j_call: TRBJ1-5
v_call: TRBV15
d_call: TRBD1

cdr3_aa: CASSEVPTTGELFF
cdr3_nt: TGTGCCAGCAGTGAAGTTCCTACTACAGGGGAACTGTTTTTT
clone_size: few
j_call: TRBJ1-4
v_call: TRBV6-1
d_call: TRBD1

cdr3_aa: CASSLGQSQETQYF
cdr3_nt: TGCGCCAGCAGCTTGGGACAGTCACAAGAGACCCAGTACTTC
clone_size: NA
j_call: TRBJ2-5
v_call: TRBV5-1
d_call: NA

cdr3_aa: CASPLAGGRDRGDEQYF
cdr3_nt: TGCGCCAGTCCCCTAGCCGGGGGTAGGGACAGGGGTGACGAGCAGTACTTC
clone_size: NA
j_call: TRBJ2-7
v_call: TRBV23-1
d_call: TRBD1